A selection of T cell receptor beta chains follows, all from one sample in a study of cytomegalovirus exposure and HLA in healthy donors. This table comes from immunoSEQ multiplex PCR, and its TCRdb copy is limited to in-frame clones, with some not included. The sample records roughly 150,000 clones, about 72% being singletons. Input material: PBMCs. These receptors came from a man in his forties in good health and CMV-seronegative. The CDR3 runs from the conserved cysteine through the conserved F or W. D genes are given only for firm matches. Size is stated for part of the rows, as once, few or many counts, or as a class when the clone is expanded.

>TRBD2|TRBJ2-5|TRBV6-6|few
CASSSGRKETQYF
TGTGCCAGCAGTAGCGGGAGGAAAGAGACCCAGTACTTC
>NA|TRBJ1-1|TRBV27|NA
CASRPGFLGTEAFF
TGTGCCAGCAGGCCAGGGTTCTTGGGCACTGAAGCTTTCTTT
>NA|TRBJ2-1|TRBV27|NA
CASSFGSSYNEQFF
TGTGCCAGCAGTTTCGGTAGCTCCTACAATGAGCAGTTCTTC
>TRBD1|TRBJ1-1|TRBV28|NA
CASSLLRDSKAAFF
TGTGCCAGCAGTTTACTCCGGGACAGTAAAGCTGCTTTCTTT
>NA|TRBJ1-2|TRBV7-2|NA
CASSLTGVSDYGYTF
TGTGCCAGCAGCCTGACAGGCGTCTCAGACTATGGCTACACCTTC
>NA|TRBJ1-1|TRBV18|NA
CASSHSPRQGEAFF
TGTGCCAGCTCTCACTCCCCCCGGCAGGGTGAAGCTTTCTTT
>TRBD1|TRBJ1-1|TRBV25-1|few
CASSVTGGTEAFF
TGTGCCAGCAGTGTTACAGGGGGCACTGAAGCTTTCTTT
>TRBD1|TRBJ2-7|TRBV7-8|NA
CASSFSGTGNSYEQYF
TGTGCCAGCAGCTTCAGTGGGACAGGGAACTCCTACGAGCAGTACTTC
>TRBD1|TRBJ2-5|TRBV2|NA
CASSYDRGRETQYF
TGTGCCAGCAGTTATGACAGGGGGCGTGAGACCCAGTACTTC
>NA|TRBJ1-5|TRBV6-5|NA
CASSPYLSNQPQNF
TGTGCCAGCAGCCCCTACCTTAGCAATCAGCCCCAGAATTTT
>NA|TRBJ2-5|TRBV27|NA
CASLHRAQETQYF
TGTGCCAGCCTCCACAGGGCCCAAGAGACCCAGTACTTC
>NA|TRBJ2-7|TRBV5-4|NA
CASSLDYDEQYF
TGTGCCAGCAGCTTGGACTATGACGAGCAGTACTTC
>NA|TRBJ1-1|TRBV9|NA
CASSVAPGGNTEAFF
TGTGCCAGCAGCGTAGCCCCGGGAGGGAACACTGAAGCTTTCTTT
>TRBD1|TRBJ1-3|TRBV5-1|NA
CASSLAPGQGRNTIYF
TGCGCCAGCAGCTTGGCACCGGGACAGGGAAGAAACACCATATATTTT
>TRBD2|TRBJ2-1|TRBV5-4|NA
CASSLGGAGYNEQFF
TGTGCCAGCAGCCTCGGGGGGGCCGGGTACAATGAGCAGTTCTTC
>NA|TRBJ1-5|TRBV23-1|NA
CASSPAVGASNQPQHF
TGCGCCAGCAGTCCCGCTGTGGGCGCTAGCAATCAGCCCCAGCATTTT
>TRBD2|TRBJ2-7|TRBV4-3|NA
CASSQVTSGRLIRSYEQYF
TGCGCCAGCAGCCAAGTGACTAGCGGGAGGCTGATACGCTCCTACGAGCAGTACTTC